This section outlines one T cell receptor (beta chain) sequence together with its context. Its antigen is unidentified. The beta constant-region primer was an equimolar mix of two oligonucleotides covering TRBC1 and TRBC2. Four rounds of PCR amplified the ligated cDNA using nested alpha and beta constant-region primers plus SP2. A 12-nucleotide UMI and the SP2 primer were added to the cDNA 3' end by oligonucleotide ligation. TCRdb analysed the UMI-ligation and nested PCR reads with MiXCR anew, one entry per CDR3 protein. The table has approximately 140,000 distinct CDR3 sequences, 20% to 25% seen once. The data derive from a study of naive and memory T cell subsets. Broader study findings: Over 85% of naive TCR sequences appeared only once after error correction, unlike memory subsets. A few larger clonotypes appeared in naive repertoires, especially CD8, possibly memory cells re-expressing CD45RA. Naive and memory subsets had different power law exponents for TCR abundance. Gini index rose across naive, CM, EM and EMRA in CD4 and CD8.

The length of the CDR3 is 18 residues. CDR1 MNHEY and CDR2 SVGEGT come from the germline V gene. The V segment lost 2 bases and the J segment 4 bases; nucleotides outside the gene matches: 12. The clonotype originates from a human donor in good health. This rearrangement joins TRBV6-2 or TRBV6-3 to TRBJ1-1; TRBD1 matches at 11 bases. Source material: naive CD4+ T cells from blood. CDR3 sequence: CASSYRTGQGVLVTEAFF. Here the CDR3 DNA reads TGTGCCAGCAGTTACCGGACGGGACAGGGGGTGTTGGTCACTGAAGCTTTCTTT.